Sequencing of this TCR beta chain was carried out in a study of T-cell reconstitution after alpha-beta-depleted transplantation in children. Regarding the study as a whole: It was newly produced T cells that mostly accounted for T-cell counts and diversity one year after transplant. At around two months after transplant, the alpha-beta T cells were reportedly derived from several hundred expanded clones that came from non-depleted graft cells. Surviving recipient cells, namely T cells and thymic progenitors, were the source of high day-60 TCRbeta diversity in some patients.

This clonotype was seen a handful of times. The antigen remains undetermined. This sample's TCRbeta library carried unique molecular identifier barcodes. TCRdb processed the PCR reads anew with MiXCR; each CDR3 protein has one entry. The profile shows a few hundred thousand distinct CDR3 sequences, 25% to 30% of them singletons. The trim removed 6 bases at V and 6 bases at J, leaving 10 bases unmatched. Germline V gives CDR1 DFQATT, CDR2 SNEGSKA (reference sequence). The CDR3 runs to 15 residues. The V gene is TRBV20-1, the J gene TRBJ2-4, with 11 bases aligning to TRBD2. The receptor's source is a boy in the first two years of life with Wiskott-Aldrich syndrome, due to receive a stem cell transplant. The material sequenced was PBMCs, taken before TCRalphabeta/CD19-depleted stem cell transplant. CDR3 nucleotides: TGCAGTGCAATAGCGGGAGGGACCACTGGAAACATTCAGTACTTC. Translation: CSAIAGGTTGNIQYF.